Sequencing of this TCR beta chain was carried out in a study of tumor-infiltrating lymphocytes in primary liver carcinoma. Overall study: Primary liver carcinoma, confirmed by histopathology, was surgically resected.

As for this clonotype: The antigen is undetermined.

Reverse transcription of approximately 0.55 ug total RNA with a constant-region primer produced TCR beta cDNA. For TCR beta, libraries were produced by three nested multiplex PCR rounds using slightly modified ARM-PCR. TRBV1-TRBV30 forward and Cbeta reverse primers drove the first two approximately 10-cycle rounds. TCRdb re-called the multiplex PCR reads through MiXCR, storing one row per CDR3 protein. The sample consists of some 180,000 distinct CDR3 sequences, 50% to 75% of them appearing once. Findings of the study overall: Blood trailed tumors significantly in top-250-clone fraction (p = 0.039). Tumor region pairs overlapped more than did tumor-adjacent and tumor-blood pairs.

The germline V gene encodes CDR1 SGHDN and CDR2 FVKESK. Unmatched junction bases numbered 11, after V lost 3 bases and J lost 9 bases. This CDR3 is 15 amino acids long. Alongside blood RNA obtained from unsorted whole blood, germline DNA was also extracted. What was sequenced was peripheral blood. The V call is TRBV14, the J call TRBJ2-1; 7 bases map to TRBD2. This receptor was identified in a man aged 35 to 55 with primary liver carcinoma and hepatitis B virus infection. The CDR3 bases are TGTGCCAGCAGCCATCTCGGGGGGAGGGCCGTTGAGCAGTTCTTC. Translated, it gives CASSHLGGRAVEQFF.